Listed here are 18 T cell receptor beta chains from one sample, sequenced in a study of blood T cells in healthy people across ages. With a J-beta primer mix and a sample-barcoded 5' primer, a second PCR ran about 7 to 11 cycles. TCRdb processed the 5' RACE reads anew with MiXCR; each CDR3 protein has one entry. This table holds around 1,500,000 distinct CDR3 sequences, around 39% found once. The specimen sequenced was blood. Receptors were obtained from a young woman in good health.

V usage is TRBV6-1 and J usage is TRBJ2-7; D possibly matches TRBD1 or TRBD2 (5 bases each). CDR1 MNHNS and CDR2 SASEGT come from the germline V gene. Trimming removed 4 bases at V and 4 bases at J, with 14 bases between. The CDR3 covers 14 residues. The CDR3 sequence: CASSGTGTGYEQYF. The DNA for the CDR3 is TGTGCCAGCAGTGGGACCGGGACGGGTTACGAGCAGTACTTC.

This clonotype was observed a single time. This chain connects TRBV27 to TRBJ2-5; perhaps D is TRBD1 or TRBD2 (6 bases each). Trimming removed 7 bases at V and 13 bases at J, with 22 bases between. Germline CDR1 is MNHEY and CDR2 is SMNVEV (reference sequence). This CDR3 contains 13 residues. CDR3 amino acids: CASTKGGKDERYF. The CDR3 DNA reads TGTGCCAGCACAAAAGGGGGGAAGGACGAGCGGTACTTC.

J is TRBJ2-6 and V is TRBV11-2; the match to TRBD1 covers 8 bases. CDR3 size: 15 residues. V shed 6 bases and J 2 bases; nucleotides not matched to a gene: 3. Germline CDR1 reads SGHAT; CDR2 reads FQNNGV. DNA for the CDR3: TGTGCCAGCAGAGACAGGGGAGCTGGGGCCAACGTCCTGACTTTC. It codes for CASRDRGAGANVLTF.

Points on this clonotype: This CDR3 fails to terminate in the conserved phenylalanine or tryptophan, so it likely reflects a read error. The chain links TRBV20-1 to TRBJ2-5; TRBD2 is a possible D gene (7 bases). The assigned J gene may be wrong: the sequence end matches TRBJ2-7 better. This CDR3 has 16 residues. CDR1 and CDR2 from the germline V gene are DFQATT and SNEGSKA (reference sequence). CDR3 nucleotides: TGCAGTGCCCGTCCGGCCTCTGGGGGGGCCTTTAACGAGCAGTACTAC. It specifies CSARPASGGAFNEQYY.

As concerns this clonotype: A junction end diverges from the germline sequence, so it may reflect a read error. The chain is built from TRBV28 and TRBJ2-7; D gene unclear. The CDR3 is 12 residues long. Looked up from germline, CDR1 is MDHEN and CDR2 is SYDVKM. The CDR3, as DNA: TGTGCCAGCAGATTATCCCCCTACGAGCAGTACTTC. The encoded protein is CASRLSPYEQYF.

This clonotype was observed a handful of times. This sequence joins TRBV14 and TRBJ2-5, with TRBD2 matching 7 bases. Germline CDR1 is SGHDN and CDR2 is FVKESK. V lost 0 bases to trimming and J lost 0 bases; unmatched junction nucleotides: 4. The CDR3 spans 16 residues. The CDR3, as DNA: TGTGCCAGCAGCCAAGATCGCGGGAGTTACCAAGAGACCCAGTACTTC. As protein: CASSQDRGSYQETQYF.

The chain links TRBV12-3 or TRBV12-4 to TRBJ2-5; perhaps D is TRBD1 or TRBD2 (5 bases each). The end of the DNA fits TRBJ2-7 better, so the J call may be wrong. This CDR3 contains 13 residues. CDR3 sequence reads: CASSGESRGEQYF. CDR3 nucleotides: TGTGCCAGCAGTGGGGAGTCTAGGGGCGAGCAGTACTTC.

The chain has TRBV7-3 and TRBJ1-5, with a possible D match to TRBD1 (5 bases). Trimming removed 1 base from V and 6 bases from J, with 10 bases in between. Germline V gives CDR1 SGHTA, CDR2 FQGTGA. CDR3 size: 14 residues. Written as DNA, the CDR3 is TGTGCCAGCAGCTTAAGTGATGGGGGTCAGCCCCAGCATTTT. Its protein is CASSLSDGGQPQHF.

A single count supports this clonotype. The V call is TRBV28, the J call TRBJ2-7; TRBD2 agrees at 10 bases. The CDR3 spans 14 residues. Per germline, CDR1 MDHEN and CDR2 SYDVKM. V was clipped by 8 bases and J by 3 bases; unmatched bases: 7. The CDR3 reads CASHGTSDFYEQYF. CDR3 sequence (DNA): TGTGCCAGCCACGGGACTAGCGACTTCTACGAGCAGTACTTC.

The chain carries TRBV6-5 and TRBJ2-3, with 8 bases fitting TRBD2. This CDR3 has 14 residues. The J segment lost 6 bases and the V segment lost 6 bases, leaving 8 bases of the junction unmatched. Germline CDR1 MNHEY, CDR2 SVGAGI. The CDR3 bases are TGTGCCAGCAGGTTAGCGGGAAGCCCGGATACGCAGTATTTT. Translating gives CASRLAGSPDTQYF.

The CDR3, as DNA: TGCAGTGCTAGATCGACCGTGAACACTGAAGCTTTCTTT. Amino acids: CSARSTVNTEAFF. The rearrangement joins TRBV20-1 to TRBJ1-1; no firm D call. This CDR3 contains 13 residues. Germline-derived CDR1 and CDR2 are DFQATT and SNEGSKA (reference sequence). V gave up 2 bases and J gave up 0 bases, with 7 bases separating them.

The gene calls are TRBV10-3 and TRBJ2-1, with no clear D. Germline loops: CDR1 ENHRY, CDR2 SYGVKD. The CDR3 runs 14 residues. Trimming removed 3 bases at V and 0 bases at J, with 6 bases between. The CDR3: CAISDAISYNEQFF. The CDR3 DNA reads TGTGCCATCAGTGATGCAATCTCCTACAATGAGCAGTTCTTC.

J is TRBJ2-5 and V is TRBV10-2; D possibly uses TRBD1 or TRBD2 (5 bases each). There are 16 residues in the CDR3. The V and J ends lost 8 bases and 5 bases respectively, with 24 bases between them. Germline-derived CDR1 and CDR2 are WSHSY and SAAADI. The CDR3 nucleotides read TGCGCCAGCGGCCGGGACCGATCTCCCCCCCGGGAGACCCAGTACTTC. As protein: CASGRDRSPPRETQYF.

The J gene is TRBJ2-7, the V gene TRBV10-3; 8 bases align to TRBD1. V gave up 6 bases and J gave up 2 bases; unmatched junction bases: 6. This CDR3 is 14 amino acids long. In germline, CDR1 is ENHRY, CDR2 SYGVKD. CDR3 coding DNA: TGTGCCATCAGGAACCAGGGGGCGGCCTACGAGCAGTACTTC. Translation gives CAIRNQGAAYEQYF.

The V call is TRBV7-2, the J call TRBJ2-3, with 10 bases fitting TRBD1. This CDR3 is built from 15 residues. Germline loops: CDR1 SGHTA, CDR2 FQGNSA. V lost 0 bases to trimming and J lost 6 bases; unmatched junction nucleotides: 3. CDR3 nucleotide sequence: TGTGCCAGCAGCTTAGCAAGGACAGGGGGTGATACGCAGTATTTT. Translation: CASSLARTGGDTQYF.

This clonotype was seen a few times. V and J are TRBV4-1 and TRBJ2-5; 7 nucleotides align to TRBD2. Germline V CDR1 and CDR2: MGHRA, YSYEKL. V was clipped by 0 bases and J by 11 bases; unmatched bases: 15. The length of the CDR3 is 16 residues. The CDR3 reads CASSQDRPSGNNEQYF. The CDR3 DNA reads TGCGCCAGCAGCCAAGATAGGCCTAGCGGAAACAATGAGCAGTACTTC.

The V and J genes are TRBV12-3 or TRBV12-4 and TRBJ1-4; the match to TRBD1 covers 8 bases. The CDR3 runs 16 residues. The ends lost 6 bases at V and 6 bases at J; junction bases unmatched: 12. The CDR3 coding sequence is TGTGCCAGCAGCCTGGATCCGGACAGGGAGGATGAAAAACTGTTTTTT. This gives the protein CASSLDPDREDEKLFF.

Here the CDR3 reads CASSQGDYITYEQYF. The CDR3 DNA reads as TGTGCCAGCAGCCAAGGGGACTATATAACCTACGAGCAGTACTTC. The gene calls are TRBV3-1 and TRBJ2-7, with 7 bases identical to TRBD2. V trimming: 1 base; J trimming: 2 bases; junction bases outside the gene matches: 5. The germline CDR1 and CDR2 sequences are LGHDT and YNNKEL (reference sequence). This CDR3 contains 15 residues.